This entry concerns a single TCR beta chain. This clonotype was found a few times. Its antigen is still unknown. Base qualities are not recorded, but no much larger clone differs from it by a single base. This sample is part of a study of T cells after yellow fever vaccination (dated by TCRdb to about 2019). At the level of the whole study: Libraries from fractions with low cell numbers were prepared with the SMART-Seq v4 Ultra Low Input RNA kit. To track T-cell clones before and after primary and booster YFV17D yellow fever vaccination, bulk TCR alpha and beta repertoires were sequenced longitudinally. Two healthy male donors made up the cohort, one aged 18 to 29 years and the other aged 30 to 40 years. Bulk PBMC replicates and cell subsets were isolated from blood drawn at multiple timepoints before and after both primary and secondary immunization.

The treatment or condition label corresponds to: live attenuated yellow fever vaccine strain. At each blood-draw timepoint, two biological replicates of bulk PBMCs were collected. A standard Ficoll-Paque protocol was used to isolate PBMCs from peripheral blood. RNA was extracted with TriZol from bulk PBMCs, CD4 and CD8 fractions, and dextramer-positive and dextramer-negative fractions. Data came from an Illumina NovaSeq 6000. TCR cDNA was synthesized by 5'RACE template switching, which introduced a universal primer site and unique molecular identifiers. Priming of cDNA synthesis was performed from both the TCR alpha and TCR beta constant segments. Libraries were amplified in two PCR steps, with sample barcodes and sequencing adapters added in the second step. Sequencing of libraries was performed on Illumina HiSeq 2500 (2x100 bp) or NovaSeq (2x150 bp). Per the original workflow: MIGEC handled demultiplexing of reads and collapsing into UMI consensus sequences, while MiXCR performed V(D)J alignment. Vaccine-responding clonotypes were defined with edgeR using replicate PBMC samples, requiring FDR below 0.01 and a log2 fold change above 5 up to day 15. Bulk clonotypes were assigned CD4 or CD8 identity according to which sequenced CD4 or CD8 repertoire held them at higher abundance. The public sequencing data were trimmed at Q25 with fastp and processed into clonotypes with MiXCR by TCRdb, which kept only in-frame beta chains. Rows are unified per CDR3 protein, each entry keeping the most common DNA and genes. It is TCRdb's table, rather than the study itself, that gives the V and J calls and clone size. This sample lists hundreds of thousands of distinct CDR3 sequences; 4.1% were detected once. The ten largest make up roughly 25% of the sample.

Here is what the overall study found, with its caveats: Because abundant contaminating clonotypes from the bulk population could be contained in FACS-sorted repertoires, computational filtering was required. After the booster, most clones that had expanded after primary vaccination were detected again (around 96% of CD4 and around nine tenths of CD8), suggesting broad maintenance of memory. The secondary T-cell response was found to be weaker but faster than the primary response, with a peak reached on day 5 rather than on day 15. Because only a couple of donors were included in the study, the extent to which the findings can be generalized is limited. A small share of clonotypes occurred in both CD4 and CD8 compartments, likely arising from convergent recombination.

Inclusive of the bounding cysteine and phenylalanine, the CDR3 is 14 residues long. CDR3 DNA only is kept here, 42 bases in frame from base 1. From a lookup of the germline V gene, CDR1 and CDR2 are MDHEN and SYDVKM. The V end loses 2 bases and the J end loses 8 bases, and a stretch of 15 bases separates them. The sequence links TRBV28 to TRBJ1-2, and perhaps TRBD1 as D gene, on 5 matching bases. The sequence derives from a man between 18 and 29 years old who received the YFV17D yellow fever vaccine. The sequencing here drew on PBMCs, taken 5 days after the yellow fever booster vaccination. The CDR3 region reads CASSLPATAGGYTF. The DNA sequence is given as TGTGCCAGCAGTTTACCAGCCACCGCAGGGGGCTACACCTTC.